This TCR beta chain was recovered during a study of blood T cell repertoires in COVID-19. CDR1 is SQVTM, CDR2 ANQGSEA, per germline. This CDR3 comprises 14 residues. Between the trimmed V and J ends, which lost 1 base and 5 bases, there was a span of 15 bases. TCRdb's table, derived via immunoSEQ multiplex PCR, lists solely in-frame clones and lacks some. The table shows roughly 120,000 clones, with 70% to 90% occurring only once. This clonotype was obtained from a woman aged 45-65 years with acute or convalescent COVID-19. The specimen was peripheral blood. The chain couples TRBV29-1 to TRBJ2-7; D perhaps matches TRBD2 (5 bases). The chain's CDR3 is CSVEASVGVNEQYF. The DNA for the CDR3 is TGCAGCGTTGAAGCCTCCGTCGGGGTAAACGAGCAGTACTTC.